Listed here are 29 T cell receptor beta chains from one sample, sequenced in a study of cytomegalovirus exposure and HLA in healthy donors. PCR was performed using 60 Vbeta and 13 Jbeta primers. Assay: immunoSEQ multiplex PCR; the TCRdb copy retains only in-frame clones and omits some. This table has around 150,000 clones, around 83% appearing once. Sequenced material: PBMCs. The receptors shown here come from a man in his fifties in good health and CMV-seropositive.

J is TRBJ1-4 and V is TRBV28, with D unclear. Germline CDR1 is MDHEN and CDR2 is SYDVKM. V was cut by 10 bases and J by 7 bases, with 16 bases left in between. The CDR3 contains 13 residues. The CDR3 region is CATEAFPVEKLFF. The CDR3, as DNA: TGTGCCACCGAGGCGTTTCCCGTTGAAAAACTGTTTTTT.

CDR3 DNA: TGCGCCAGCAGCTTGGGGTTGGTGACAGGGGGGTCAGAGACCCAGTACTTC. Translation gives CASSLGLVTGGSETQYF. The chain carries TRBV5-1 and TRBJ2-5, with TRBD1 matching over 9 bases. CDR1 SGHRS and CDR2 YFSETQ come from the germline V gene. The CDR3 length is 17 residues. The ends lost 0 bases at V and 4 bases at J; junction bases unmatched: 10.

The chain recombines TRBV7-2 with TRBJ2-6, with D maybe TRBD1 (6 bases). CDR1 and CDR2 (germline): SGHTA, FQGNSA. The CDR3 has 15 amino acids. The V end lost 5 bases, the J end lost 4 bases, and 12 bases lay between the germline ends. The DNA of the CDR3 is TGTGCCAGCAGCCGGGACATCTCAGGGGCCAACGTCCTGACTTTC. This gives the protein CASSRDISGANVLTF. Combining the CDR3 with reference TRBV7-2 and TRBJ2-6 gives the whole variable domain GAGVSQSPSNKVTEKGKDVELRCDPISGHTALYWYRQSLGQGLEFLIYFQGNSAPDKSGLPSDRFSAERTGGSVSTLTIQRTQQEDSAVYLCASSRDISGANVLTFGAGSRLTVL.

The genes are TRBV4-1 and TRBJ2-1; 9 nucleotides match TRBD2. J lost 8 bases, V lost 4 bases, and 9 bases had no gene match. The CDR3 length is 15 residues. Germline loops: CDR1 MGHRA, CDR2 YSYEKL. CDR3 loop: CASSPTGLALDEQFF. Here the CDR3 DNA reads TGCGCCAGCAGCCCTACTGGACTAGCGCTTGATGAGCAGTTCTTC.

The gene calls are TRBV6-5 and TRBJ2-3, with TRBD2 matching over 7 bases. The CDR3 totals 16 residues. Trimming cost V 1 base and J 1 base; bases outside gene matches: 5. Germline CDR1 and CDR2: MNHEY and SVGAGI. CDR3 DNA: TGTGCCAGCAGTTACTTCCGCGGGAGTGGCACAGATACGCAGTATTTT. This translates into CASSYFRGSGTDTQYF.

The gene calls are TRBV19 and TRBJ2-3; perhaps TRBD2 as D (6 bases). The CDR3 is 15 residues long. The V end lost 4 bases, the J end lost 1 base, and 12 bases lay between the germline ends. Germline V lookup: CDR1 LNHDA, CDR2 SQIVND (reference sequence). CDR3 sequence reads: CASSSGNWGTDTQYF. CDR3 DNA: TGTGCCAGTAGTAGCGGGAATTGGGGCACAGATACGCAGTATTTT.

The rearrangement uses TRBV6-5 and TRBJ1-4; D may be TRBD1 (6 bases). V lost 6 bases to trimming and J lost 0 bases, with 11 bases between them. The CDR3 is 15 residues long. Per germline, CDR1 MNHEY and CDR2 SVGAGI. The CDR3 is CASRPGASTNEKLFF. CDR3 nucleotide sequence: TGTGCCAGCAGACCAGGGGCCTCAACTAATGAAAAACTGTTTTTT.

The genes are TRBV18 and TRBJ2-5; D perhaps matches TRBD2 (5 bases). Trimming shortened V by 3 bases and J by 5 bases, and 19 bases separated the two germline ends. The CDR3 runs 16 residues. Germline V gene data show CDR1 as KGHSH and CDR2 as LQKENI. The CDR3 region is CASSPVTPSSGETQYF. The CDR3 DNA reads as TGTGCCAGCTCACCCGTGACACCCAGTTCGGGGGAGACCCAGTACTTC. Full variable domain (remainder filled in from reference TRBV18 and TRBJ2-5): NAGVMQNPRHLVRRRGQEARLRCSPMKGHSHVYWYRQLPEEGLKFMVYLQKENIIDESGMPKERFSAEFPKEGPSILRIQQVVRGDSAAYFCASSPVTPSSGETQYFGPGTRLLVL.

The CDR3 DNA reads as TGCGCCAGCAGCTTGGCCTGGACAAGTTCCTACGAGCAGTACTTC. This codes for CASSLAWTSSYEQYF. The chain carries TRBV5-1 and TRBJ2-5, with D possibly matching TRBD1 (5 bases). TRBJ2-7 matches the DNA end more closely, so the J call is doubtful. The germline CDR1 and CDR2 sequences are SGHRS and YFSETQ. The CDR3 extends over 15 amino acids.

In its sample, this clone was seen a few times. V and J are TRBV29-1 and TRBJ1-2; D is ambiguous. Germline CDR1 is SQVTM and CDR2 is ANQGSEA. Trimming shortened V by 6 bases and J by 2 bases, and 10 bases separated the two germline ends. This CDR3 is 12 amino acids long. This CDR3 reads CSVQDTNYGYTF. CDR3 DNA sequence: TGCAGCGTGCAGGATACGAACTATGGCTACACCTTC.

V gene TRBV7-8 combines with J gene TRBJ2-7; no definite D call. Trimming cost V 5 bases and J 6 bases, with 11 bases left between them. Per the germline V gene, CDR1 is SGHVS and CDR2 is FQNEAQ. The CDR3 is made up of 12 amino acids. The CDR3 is CASSPEEPEQYF. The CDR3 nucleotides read TGTGCCAGCAGCCCTGAAGAGCCCGAGCAGTACTTC.

The CDR3 DNA follows: TGTGCCTGGAGCTTCGGCGGGGGAATAACAGATACGCAGTATTTT. This gives the protein CAWSFGGGITDTQYF. The chain employs TRBV30 and TRBJ2-3; TRBD2 aligns across 7 bases. CDR1 and CDR2 from the germline V gene are GTSNPN and SVGIG (reference sequence). The J segment lost 3 bases and the V segment lost 3 bases, leaving 9 bases of the junction unmatched. The CDR3 covers 15 residues.

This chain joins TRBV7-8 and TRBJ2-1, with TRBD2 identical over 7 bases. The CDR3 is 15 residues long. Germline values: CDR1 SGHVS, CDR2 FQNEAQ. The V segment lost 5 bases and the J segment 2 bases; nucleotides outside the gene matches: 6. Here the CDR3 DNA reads TGTGCCAGCAGCCCCTACGGGACTACCTACAATGAGCAGTTCTTC. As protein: CASSPYGTTYNEQFF.

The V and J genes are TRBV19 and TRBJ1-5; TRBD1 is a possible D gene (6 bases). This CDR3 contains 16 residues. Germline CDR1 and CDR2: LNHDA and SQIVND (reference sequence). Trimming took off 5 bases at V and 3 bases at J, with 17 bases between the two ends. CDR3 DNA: TGTGCCAGTAGTGCAACAGGGCTTAGCCCCAATCAGCCCCAGCATTTT. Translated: CASSATGLSPNQPQHF.

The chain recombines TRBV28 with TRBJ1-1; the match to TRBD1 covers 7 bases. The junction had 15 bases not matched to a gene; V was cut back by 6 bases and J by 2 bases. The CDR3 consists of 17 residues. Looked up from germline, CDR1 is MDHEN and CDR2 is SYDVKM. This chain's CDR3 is CASSATPPGQRNTEAFF. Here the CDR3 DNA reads TGTGCCAGCAGCGCGACGCCCCCGGGACAGCGAAACACTGAAGCTTTCTTT.

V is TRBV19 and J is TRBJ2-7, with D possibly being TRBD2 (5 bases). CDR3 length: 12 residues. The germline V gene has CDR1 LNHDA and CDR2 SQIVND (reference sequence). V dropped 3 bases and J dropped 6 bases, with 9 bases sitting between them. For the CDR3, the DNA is TGTGCCAGTAGTATTGGAGGATCCGAGCAGTACTTC. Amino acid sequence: CASSIGGSEQYF.

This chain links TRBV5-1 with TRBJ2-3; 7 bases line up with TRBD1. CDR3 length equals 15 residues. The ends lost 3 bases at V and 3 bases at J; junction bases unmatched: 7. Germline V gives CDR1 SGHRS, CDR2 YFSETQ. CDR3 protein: CASSWAGGGTDTQYF. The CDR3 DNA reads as TGCGCCAGCAGCTGGGCAGGGGGTGGTACAGATACGCAGTATTTT.

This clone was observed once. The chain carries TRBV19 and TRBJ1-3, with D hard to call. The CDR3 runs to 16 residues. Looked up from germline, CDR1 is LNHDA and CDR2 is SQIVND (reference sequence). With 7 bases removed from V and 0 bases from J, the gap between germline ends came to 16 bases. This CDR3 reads CASTPAARTSGNTIYF. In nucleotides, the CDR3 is TGTGCCAGTACCCCGGCGGCGAGAACCTCTGGAAACACCATATATTTT.

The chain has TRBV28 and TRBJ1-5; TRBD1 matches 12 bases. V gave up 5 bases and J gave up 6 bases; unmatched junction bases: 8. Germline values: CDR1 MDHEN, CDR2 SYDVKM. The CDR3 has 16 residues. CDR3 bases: TGTGCCAGCAGTCTCCCCGGGACAGGGGGCACTCAGCCCCAGCATTTT. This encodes CASSLPGTGGTQPQHF.

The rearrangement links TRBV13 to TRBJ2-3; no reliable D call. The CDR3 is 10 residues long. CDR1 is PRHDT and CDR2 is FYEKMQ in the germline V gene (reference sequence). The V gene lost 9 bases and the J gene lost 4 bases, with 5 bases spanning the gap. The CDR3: CASLADTQYF. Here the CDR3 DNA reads TGTGCCAGTTTAGCAGATACGCAGTATTTT.

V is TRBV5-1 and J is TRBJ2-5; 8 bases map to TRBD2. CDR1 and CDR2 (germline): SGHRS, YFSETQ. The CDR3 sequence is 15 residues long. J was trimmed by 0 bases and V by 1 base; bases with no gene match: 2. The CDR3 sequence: CASSLPLADQETQYF. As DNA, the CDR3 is TGCGCCAGCAGCTTGCCACTAGCGGACCAAGAGACCCAGTACTTC.

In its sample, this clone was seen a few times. The CDR3 here is CAWSAPQNRNQPQHF. The CDR3 region has the DNA TGTGCCTGGAGTGCCCCGCAGAATCGTAATCAGCCCCAGCATTTT. The chain couples TRBV30 to TRBJ1-5; D remains unclear. Trimming pared 1 base from V and 4 bases from J, leaving 14 bases between. CDR1 and CDR2 (germline): GTSNPN, SVGIG (reference sequence). This CDR3 has 15 amino acids. The variable domain in full, with the rest retrieved from reference TRBV30 and TRBJ1-5, is SQTIHQWPATLVQPVGSPLSLECTVEGTSNPNLYWYRQAAGRGLQLLFYSVGIGQISSEVPQNLSASRPQDRQFILSSKKLLLSDSGFYLCAWSAPQNRNQPQHFGDGTRLSIL.

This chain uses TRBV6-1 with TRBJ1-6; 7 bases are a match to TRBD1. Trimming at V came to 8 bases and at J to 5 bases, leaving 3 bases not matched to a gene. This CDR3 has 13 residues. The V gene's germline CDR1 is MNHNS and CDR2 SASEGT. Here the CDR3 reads CASGGQHNSPLHF. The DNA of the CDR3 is TGTGCCAGCGGGGGACAGCATAATTCACCCCTCCACTTT.

CDR3 in amino acids: CAISGQQRQTQHF. CDR3 bases: TGTGCCATCTCGGGACAGCAGCGACAAACCCAGCATTTT. The chain combines TRBV10-3 with TRBJ1-5; 7 bases map to TRBD1. Trimming removed 8 bases from V and 11 bases from J; junction bases left unmatched: 12. This CDR3 spans 13 amino acids. Germline CDR1 is ENHRY and CDR2 is SYGVKD.

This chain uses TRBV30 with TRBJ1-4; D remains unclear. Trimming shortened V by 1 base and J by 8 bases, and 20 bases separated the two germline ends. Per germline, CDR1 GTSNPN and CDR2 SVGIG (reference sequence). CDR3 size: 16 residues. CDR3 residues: CAWSGRVGVREEKLFF. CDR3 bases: TGTGCCTGGAGTGGTCGGGTTGGGGTTAGGGAGGAAAAACTGTTTTTT. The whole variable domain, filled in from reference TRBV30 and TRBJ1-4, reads SQTIHQWPATLVQPVGSPLSLECTVEGTSNPNLYWYRQAAGRGLQLLFYSVGIGQISSEVPQNLSASRPQDRQFILSSKKLLLSDSGFYLCAWSGRVGVREEKLFFGSGTQLSVL.

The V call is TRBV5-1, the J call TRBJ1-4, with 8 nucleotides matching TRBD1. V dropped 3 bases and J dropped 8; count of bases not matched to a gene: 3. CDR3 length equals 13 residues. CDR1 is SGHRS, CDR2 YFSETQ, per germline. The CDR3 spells CASSYQGAEKLFF. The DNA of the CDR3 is TGCGCCAGCAGCTACCAGGGGGCGGAAAAACTGTTTTTT.

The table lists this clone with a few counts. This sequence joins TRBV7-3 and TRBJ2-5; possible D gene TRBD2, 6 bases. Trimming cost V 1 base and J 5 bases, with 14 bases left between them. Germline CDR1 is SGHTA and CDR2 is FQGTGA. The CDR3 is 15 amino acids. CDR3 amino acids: CASSLNGGAGETQYF. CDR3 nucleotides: TGTGCCAGCAGCTTAAACGGCGGGGCAGGCGAGACCCAGTACTTC.

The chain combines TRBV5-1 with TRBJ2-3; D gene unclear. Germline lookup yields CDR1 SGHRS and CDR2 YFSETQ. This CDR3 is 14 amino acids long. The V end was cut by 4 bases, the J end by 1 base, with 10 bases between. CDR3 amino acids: CASSPLSGTDTQYF. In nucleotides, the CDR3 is TGCGCCAGCAGCCCACTATCCGGCACAGATACGCAGTATTTT. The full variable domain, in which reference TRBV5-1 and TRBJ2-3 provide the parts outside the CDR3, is KAGVTQTPRYLIKTRGQQVTLSCSPISGHRSVSWYQQTPGQGLQFLFEYFSETQRNKGNFPGRFSGRQFSNSRSEMNVSTLELGDSALYLCASSPLSGTDTQYFGPGTRLTVL.

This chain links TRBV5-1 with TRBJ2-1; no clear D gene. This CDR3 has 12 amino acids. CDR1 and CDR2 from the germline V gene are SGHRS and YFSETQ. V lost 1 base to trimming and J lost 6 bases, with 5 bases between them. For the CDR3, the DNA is TGCGCCAGCAGCTTGCGGGTCAATGAGCAGTTCTTC. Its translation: CASSLRVNEQFF.